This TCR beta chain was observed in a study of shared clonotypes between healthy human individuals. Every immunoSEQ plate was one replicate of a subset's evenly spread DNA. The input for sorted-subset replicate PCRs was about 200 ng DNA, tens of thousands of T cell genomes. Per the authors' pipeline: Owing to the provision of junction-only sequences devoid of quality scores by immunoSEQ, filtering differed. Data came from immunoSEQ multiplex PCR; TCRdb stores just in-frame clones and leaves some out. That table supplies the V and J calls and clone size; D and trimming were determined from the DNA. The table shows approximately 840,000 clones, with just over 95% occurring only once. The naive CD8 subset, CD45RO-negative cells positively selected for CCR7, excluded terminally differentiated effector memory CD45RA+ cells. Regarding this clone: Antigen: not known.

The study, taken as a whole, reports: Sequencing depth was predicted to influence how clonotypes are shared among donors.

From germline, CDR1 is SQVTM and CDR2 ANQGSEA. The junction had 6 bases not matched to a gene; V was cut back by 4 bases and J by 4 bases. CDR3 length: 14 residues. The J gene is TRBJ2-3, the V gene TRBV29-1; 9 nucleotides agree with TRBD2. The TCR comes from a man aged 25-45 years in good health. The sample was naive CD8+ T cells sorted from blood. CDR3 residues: CSVGLAGAPDTQYF. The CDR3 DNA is TGCAGCGTTGGGTTAGCGGGAGCTCCAGATACGCAGTATTTT.